This passage covers 32 T cell receptor beta chains from one sample sequenced in a study of blood T cell repertoires in COVID-19 (dated by TCRdb to about 2020). The library was produced with the immunoSEQ multiplex PCR assay. The table was pulled from immuneACCESS by TCRdb, which kept in-frame rearrangements only. Such tables lose some clones; where checked, under half of the loss comes from unresolved V genes, and the rest has no known cause. The sample table lists around 200,000 clones, 86% of them with a count of one. The ten top clones hold about 4% of the sample. The sequencing sample was made of PBMCs or T cells enriched from blood (not recorded which). The source is a woman aged 40 to 50 with acute COVID-19.

This chain joins TRBV20-1 and TRBJ1-1; D ambiguous. CDR1 and CDR2 from the germline V gene are DFQATT and SNEGSKA (reference sequence). Trimming stripped 5 bases from V and 3 bases from J, with 7 bases between. CDR3 length: 11 residues. The CDR3 nucleotides are TGCAGTGCTTCCAGGTACACTGAAGCTTTCTTT. This codes for CSASRYTEAFF.

The rearrangement uses TRBV5-4 and TRBJ1-1, with D tentatively TRBD1 (5 bases). Germline CDR1 is SGHNT and CDR2 is YYREEE (reference sequence). This CDR3 comprises 14 residues. Trimming left V 1 base short and J 5 bases short, with 12 bases between. This CDR3 reads CASSLRQGGTEAFF. The CDR3 bases are TGTGCCAGCAGCTTGCGTCAGGGTGGTACTGAAGCTTTCTTT. Using reference TRBV5-4 and TRBJ1-1 for the parts outside the CDR3, the full variable domain is ETGVTQSPTHLIKTRGQQVTLRCSSQSGHNTVSWYQQALGQGPQFIFQYYREEENGRGNFPPRFSGLQFPNYSSELNVNALELDDSALYLCASSLRQGGTEAFFGQGTRLTVV.

The rearrangement uses TRBV24-1 and TRBJ2-1, with 11 bases identical to TRBD1. CDR1 and CDR2 (germline): KGHDR, SFDVKD. The length of the CDR3 is 19 residues. Trimming at V came to 5 bases and at J to 0 bases, leaving 11 bases not matched to a gene. The CDR3 region has the DNA TGTGCCACCAGTGGTCCGCCGGGACAGGGGGTGTCCTCCTACAATGAGCAGTTCTTC. It translates to CATSGPPGQGVSSYNEQFF.

The chain uses TRBV11-2 and TRBJ2-1, with TRBD2 matching 13 bases. V shed 6 bases, J shed 13 bases, and the junction held 12 bases outside the gene matches. From germline, CDR1 is SGHAT and CDR2 FQNNGV. This CDR3 spans 15 amino acids. CDR3: CASRTGELAGGYQFF. Written as DNA, the CDR3 is TGTGCCAGCAGGACAGGGGAACTAGCGGGGGGGTATCAGTTCTTC.

This clone showed up just a few times. The V gene is TRBV28, the J gene TRBJ1-2, with D hard to call. The V gene's germline CDR1 is MDHEN and CDR2 SYDVKM. This CDR3 comprises 14 residues. V was clipped by 8 bases and J by 0 bases, with 13 bases between them. Here the CDR3 reads CASRFTPPNYGYTF. CDR3 coding DNA: TGTGCCAGCCGATTCACACCGCCTAACTATGGCTACACCTTC.

The genes are TRBV7-8 and TRBJ1-2; the match to TRBD1 covers 7 bases. The germline CDR1 and CDR2 sequences are SGHVS and FQNEAQ. J lost 5 bases, V lost 3 bases, and 6 bases had no gene match. The CDR3 is 14 residues long. The CDR3 nucleotides read TGTGCCAGCAGCTTCCGGGACAGAGGTTATGGCTACACCTTC. This codes for CASSFRDRGYGYTF.

The rearrangement joins TRBV6-6 to TRBJ2-1; 12 bases match TRBD1. The germline gives CDR1 MNHNY, CDR2 SVGAGI (reference sequence). CDR3 length: 21 residues. Trimming removed 6 bases from V and 3 bases from J; junction bases left unmatched: 21. The CDR3 DNA reads TGTGCCAGCAGCCGCGCCGACCGGGACAGGGGGCTGCTAGCGGTCTACAATGAGCAGTTCTTC. Protein sequence: CASSRADRDRGLLAVYNEQFF.

The V call is TRBV2, the J call TRBJ2-7, with D possibly TRBD2 on 6 matching bases. Germline CDR1 reads SNHLY; CDR2 reads FYNNEI. V was shortened by 3 bases and J by 3 bases, with 9 bases between the two germline ends. CDR3 length: 13 amino acids. CDR3 bases: TGTGCCAGCAGTGAGGGACTGAACTACGAGCAGTACGTC. This codes for CASSEGLNYEQYV.

The chain joins TRBV7-2 to TRBJ1-2, with unresolved D. CDR3 length: 15 residues. Trimming left V 2 bases short and J 4 bases short, with 14 bases between. The germline V gene has CDR1 SGHTA and CDR2 FQGNSA. Here the CDR3 reads CASSLPLTGGYGYTF. CDR3 coding DNA: TGTGCCAGCAGCTTACCCTTGACGGGAGGCTATGGCTACACCTTC. The entire variable domain, with the rest obtained from reference TRBV7-2 and TRBJ1-2, is as follows: GAGVSQSPSNKVTEKGKDVELRCDPISGHTALYWYRQSLGQGLEFLIYFQGNSAPDKSGLPSDRFSAERTGGSVSTLTIQRTQQEDSAVYLCASSLPLTGGYGYTFGSGTRLTVV.

The chain recombines TRBV5-1 with TRBJ1-1; D is possibly TRBD1 (5 bases). CDR3 length: 15 residues. The germline V and J ends were trimmed by 4 bases and 4 bases, with 17 bases remaining between them. CDR1 is SGHRS and CDR2 is YFSETQ in the germline V gene. The CDR3, as DNA: TGCGCCAGCAGCCGAGACAGCGTTTCGAGCACTGAAGCTTTCTTT. Its translation is CASSRDSVSSTEAFF. The variable domain in full, completed from reference TRBV5-1 and TRBJ1-1, reads KAGVTQTPRYLIKTRGQQVTLSCSPISGHRSVSWYQQTPGQGLQFLFEYFSETQRNKGNFPGRFSGRQFSNSRSEMNVSTLELGDSALYLCASSRDSVSSTEAFFGQGTRLTVV.

The V and J genes are TRBV9 and TRBJ1-1, with 8 bases identical to TRBD1. Germline CDR1 is SGDLS and CDR2 is YYNGEE. The CDR3 length is 15 residues. V was pared by 3 bases and J by 0 bases, with 4 bases of the junction left unmatched. CDR3 DNA: TGTGCCAGCAGCGCCGCGGACAGGGTGAACACTGAAGCTTTCTTT. Amino acid sequence: CASSAADRVNTEAFF.

This clone was detected a few times. The V gene is TRBV28, the J gene TRBJ1-6; D is perhaps TRBD1 (5 bases). The germline gives CDR1 MDHEN, CDR2 SYDVKM. The CDR3 has 14 residues. The V and J ends lost 5 bases and 7 bases respectively, with 12 bases between them. CDR3 region: CASSLTVENSPLHF. The CDR3 DNA sequence: TGTGCCAGCAGTCTGACAGTGGAGAATTCACCCCTCCACTTT.

The V and J genes are TRBV5-1 and TRBJ1-1; D ambiguous. The CDR3 spans 15 residues. The germline gives CDR1 SGHRS, CDR2 YFSETQ. Trimming cost V 0 bases and J 4 bases, with 13 bases left between them. CDR3 protein: CASSLGPGTLTEAFF. In DNA form, the CDR3 reads TGCGCCAGCAGCTTGGGTCCAGGCACCCTCACTGAAGCTTTCTTT.

The rearrangement uses TRBV7-9 and TRBJ1-1; possible D gene TRBD1, 6 bases. V was pared by 6 bases and J by 0 bases, with 17 bases between. Germline CDR1 is SEHNR and CDR2 is FQNEAQ (reference sequence). The CDR3 loop spans 16 amino acids. The CDR3 DNA reads TGTGCCAGCAGATCTCGCGGAGGGGGGGTGAACACTGAAGCTTTCTTT. Its protein is CASRSRGGGVNTEAFF.

V is TRBV18 and J is TRBJ1-2; 8 bases map to TRBD1. The CDR3 contains 15 residues. The V gene end was trimmed by 3 bases and the J gene end by 2 bases; junction bases not matched to a gene: 5. The V gene's germline CDR1 is KGHSH and CDR2 LQKENI. The CDR3 spells CASSPQTGENYGYTF. CDR3 in DNA: TGTGCCAGCTCACCCCAGACAGGGGAAAACTATGGCTACACCTTC.

The chain recombines TRBV5-8 with TRBJ1-2, with 9 bases matching TRBD1. The CDR3 length is 16 residues. V lost 2 bases to trimming and J lost 4 bases; unmatched junction nucleotides: 9. CDR1 is SGHTS, CDR2 YDEGEE, per germline. The CDR3 sequence is CASSFSGTGISYGYTF. The CDR3 DNA reads as TGTGCCAGCAGCTTCTCCGGGACAGGGATATCCTATGGCTACACCTTC.

V usage is TRBV13 and J usage is TRBJ2-7, with 8 bases fitting TRBD2. The CDR3 runs 14 residues. Germline V CDR1 and CDR2: PRHDT, FYEKMQ (reference sequence). After removal of 5 bases from V and 5 bases from J, the junction contained 8 bases not matched to a gene. The chain's CDR3 is CASSPGLDIHEQYF. In DNA, the CDR3 is TGTGCCAGCAGCCCGGGACTAGATATCCACGAGCAGTACTTC. Based on the CDR3 plus reference TRBV13 and TRBJ2-7, the full variable domain is AAGVIQSPRHLIKEKRETATLKCYPIPRHDTVYWYQQGPGQDPQFLISFYEKMQSDKGSIPDRFSAQQFSDYHSELNMSSLELGDSALYFCASSPGLDIHEQYFGPGTRLTVT.

The V and J genes are TRBV19 and TRBJ1-2; 8 bases are a match to TRBD1. The CDR3 length is 14 residues. Looked up from germline, CDR1 is LNHDA and CDR2 is SQIVND (reference sequence). Germline trimming cut 3 bases from V and 3 bases from J; bases unmatched to any gene: 3. The CDR3 sequence is CASSINRGDYGYTF. In DNA form, the CDR3 reads TGTGCCAGTAGTATCAACAGGGGGGACTATGGCTACACCTTC.

This chain joins TRBV9 and TRBJ2-6, with D perhaps TRBD1 (6 bases). This CDR3 contains 15 residues. Germline values: CDR1 SGDLS, CDR2 YYNGEE. Trimming took 7 bases from V and 0 from J, leaving 11 bases between them. Written as DNA, the CDR3 is TGTGCCAGCGAACAGGGCCCCTCTGGGGCCAACGTCCTGACTTTC. This gives the protein CASEQGPSGANVLTF.

CDR3 coding DNA: TGCGCCAGCAGCCAAGCTAACAGTCCCTCCTATAATTCACCCCTCCACTTT. This translates into CASSQANSPSYNSPLHF. J is TRBJ1-6 and V is TRBV4-3; D is unclear. The CDR3 extends over 17 amino acids. Germline V lookup: CDR1 LGHNA, CDR2 YSLEER. Trimming stripped 1 base from V and 0 bases from J, with 10 bases between.

The V and J genes are TRBV4-2 and TRBJ1-2; D remains ambiguous. Germline CDR1 LGHNA, CDR2 YNFKEQ. The V gene lost 0 bases and the J gene lost 3 bases, with 8 bases spanning the gap. The CDR3 loop spans 14 amino acids. The CDR3 coding sequence is TGTGCCAGCAGCCAAGACCAGGTCGACTATGGCTACACCTTC. Protein sequence: CASSQDQVDYGYTF.

J is TRBJ2-2 and V is TRBV19; D is perhaps TRBD1 (6 bases). V was trimmed by 6 bases and J by 1 base, leaving 12 bases between them. This CDR3 has 15 amino acids. The germline CDR1 and CDR2 sequences are LNHDA and SQIVND (reference sequence). Here the CDR3 reads CASRPQGVNTGELFF. DNA of the CDR3: TGTGCCAGTAGGCCACAGGGAGTGAACACCGGGGAGCTGTTTTTT.

This chain joins TRBV7-9 and TRBJ1-2; 10 bases fit TRBD1. V shed 10 bases and J 5 bases; nucleotides not matched to a gene: 7. The CDR3 covers 13 residues. The germline V gene encodes CDR1 SEHNR and CDR2 FQNEAQ (reference sequence). CDR3 amino acids: CATHGTGAYGYTF. In DNA form, the CDR3 reads TGTGCCACCCACGGGACAGGGGCGTATGGCTACACCTTC.

The rearrangement uses TRBV7-5 and TRBJ1-6; the D segment call TRBD1 is taken from the table without a DNA check. TRBV7-5 is an annotated pseudogene. CDR3 length: 15 residues. The CDR3 bases are TGTGTCAGAAGCTTTGGACAGGGGAAAAGGTCACCCCTCCACTTT. This translates into CVRSFGQGKRSPLHF.

The V gene is TRBV7-9, the J gene TRBJ1-1; no reliable D call. With 2 bases removed from V and 3 bases from J, the gap between germline ends came to 10 bases. Per the germline V gene, CDR1 is SEHNR and CDR2 is FQNEAQ (reference sequence). CDR3 size: 14 residues. In DNA form, the CDR3 reads TGTGCCAGCAGCTTAACCGCCCTAGACACTGAAGCTTTCTTT. Protein sequence: CASSLTALDTEAFF.

About this clone itself: Other nucleotide sequences in the sample specify the same CDR3. V is TRBV4-1 and J is TRBJ1-1; perhaps TRBD1 as D (5 bases). From germline, CDR1 is MGHRA and CDR2 YSYEKL. Trimming removed 1 base at V and 7 bases at J, with 7 bases between. The CDR3 length is 12 residues. CDR3 DNA: TGCGCCAGCAGCCAAGGTACAGGTGAAGCTTTCTTT. Translation gives CASSQGTGEAFF.

The rearrangement links TRBV6-2 or TRBV6-3 to TRBJ1-1; D remains unclear. Trimming cost V 2 bases and J 1 base, with 11 bases left between them. The CDR3 covers 15 residues. Per the germline V gene, CDR1 is MNHEY and CDR2 is SVGEGT. CDR3 residues: CASSYGVGGNTEAFF. CDR3 in DNA: TGTGCCAGCAGTTACGGGGTGGGAGGGAACACTGAAGCTTTCTTT.

This sequence joins TRBV13 and TRBJ1-2; 11 bases agree with TRBD1. This CDR3 is 18 amino acids long. CDR1 is PRHDT and CDR2 is FYEKMQ in the germline V gene (reference sequence). V shed 5 bases, J shed 2 bases, and the junction held 13 bases outside the gene matches. The CDR3 sequence: CASSPGRGTGGLNYGYTF. The CDR3 DNA reads as TGTGCCAGCAGCCCGGGGCGTGGGACAGGGGGTTTAAACTATGGCTACACCTTC. The entire variable domain, with the rest obtained from reference TRBV13 and TRBJ1-2, is as follows: AAGVIQSPRHLIKEKRETATLKCYPIPRHDTVYWYQQGPGQDPQFLISFYEKMQSDKGSIPDRFSAQQFSDYHSELNMSSLELGDSALYFCASSPGRGTGGLNYGYTFGSGTRLTVV.

This clone is a singleton in its sample. The CDR3 protein is CAWSVKGATGNTIYF. As DNA, the CDR3 is TGTGCCTGGAGTGTAAAGGGGGCAACGGGAAACACCATATATTTT. The V call is TRBV30, the J call TRBJ1-3; 7 bases fit TRBD1. Germline lookup yields CDR1 GTSNPN and CDR2 SVGIG (reference sequence). Trimming removed 0 bases from V and 4 bases from J; junction bases left unmatched: 6. The CDR3 is made up of 15 amino acids.

The chain couples TRBV4-1 to TRBJ1-1; no reliable D call. Germline CDR1 reads MGHRA; CDR2 reads YSYEKL. This CDR3 has 13 amino acids. V was clipped by 0 bases and J by 8 bases, with 10 bases between them. CDR3 nucleotides: TGCGCCAGCAGCCAAGATGACACTAGCGAAGCTTTCTTT. Protein product: CASSQDDTSEAFF.

The chain combines TRBV4-1 with TRBJ2-2, with 9 nucleotides matching TRBD1. Trimming removed 4 bases from V and 3 bases from J; junction bases left unmatched: 12. The CDR3 loop spans 18 amino acids. CDR1 and CDR2 (germline): MGHRA, YSYEKL. CDR3 loop: CASSPTRLQGADTGELFF. The CDR3 nucleotides read TGCGCCAGCAGCCCGACACGGCTACAGGGGGCGGACACCGGGGAGCTGTTTTTT.

The V gene is TRBV18, the J gene TRBJ1-3, with D hard to call. The CDR3 contains 15 residues. V lost 0 bases and J 0 bases, leaving 6 bases between the germline ends. From germline, CDR1 is KGHSH and CDR2 LQKENI. The CDR3, as DNA: TGTGCCAGCTCACCACCGGGCAGCTCTGGAAACACCATATATTTT. It specifies CASSPPGSSGNTIYF. Filled out from reference TRBV18 and TRBJ1-3, the complete variable domain reads NAGVMQNPRHLVRRRGQEARLRCSPMKGHSHVYWYRQLPEEGLKFMVYLQKENIIDESGMPKERFSAEFPKEGPSILRIQQVVRGDSAAYFCASSPPGSSGNTIYFGEGSWLTVV.